Listed here are 28 T cell receptor beta chains from one sample, sequenced in a study of cytomegalovirus exposure and HLA in healthy donors (dated by TCRdb to 2017 to 2019). Libraries were made using the immunoSEQ multiplex PCR assay. For the multiplex PCR, a mixture combining 60 forward primers for TCR Vbeta segments and 13 reverse primers for TCR Jbeta segments was used. What TCRdb holds here is the immuneACCESS table cut down to in-frame rearrangements. Part of the clones is not present; checked against another copy, under half of the missing clones reflect an unresolved V gene, and the others are unexplained. This sample is represented by roughly 140,000 clones; around 75% of them were singletons. Jointly, the top ten make up 1.5% to 2% of the sample. The sample comprised PBMCs. These receptor sequences come from a woman under 40 in good health and CMV-seronegative.

The chain couples TRBV5-1 to TRBJ2-2; D possibly corresponds to TRBD1 (6 bases). The germline V gene has CDR1 SGHRS and CDR2 YFSETQ. The CDR3 runs to 15 residues. The ends were cut back, 0 bases at V and 6 bases at J, with 12 bases in the middle. CDR3 loop: CASSLEYAGAGELFF. Here the CDR3 DNA reads TGCGCCAGCAGCTTGGAATACGCAGGGGCCGGGGAGCTGTTTTTT. Complete variable domain (other parts from reference TRBV5-1 and TRBJ2-2): KAGVTQTPRYLIKTRGQQVTLSCSPISGHRSVSWYQQTPGQGLQFLFEYFSETQRNKGNFPGRFSGRQFSNSRSEMNVSTLELGDSALYLCASSLEYAGAGELFFGEGSRLTVL.

CDR3 amino acids: CASRPTGTGATGELFF. The CDR3 DNA reads as TGTGCCAGCAGGCCCACCGGGACAGGGGCAACCGGGGAGCTGTTTTTT. The J gene is TRBJ2-2, the V gene TRBV9; 10 nucleotides line up with TRBD1. The CDR3 is 16 amino acids. V was pared by 5 bases and J by 5 bases, with 9 bases of the junction left unmatched. Per the germline V gene, CDR1 is SGDLS and CDR2 is YYNGEE. Variable domain in full (rest from reference TRBV9 and TRBJ2-2): DSGVTQTPKHLITATGQRVTLRCSPRSGDLSVYWYQQSLDQGLQFLIQYYNGEERAKGNILERFSAQQFPDLHSELNLSSLELGDSALYFCASRPTGTGATGELFFGEGSRLTVL.

This sequence joins TRBV4-1 and TRBJ2-3, with 7 bases aligning to TRBD1. Germline values: CDR1 MGHRA, CDR2 YSYEKL. The CDR3 consists of 16 residues. V shed 0 bases, J shed 1 base, and the junction held 4 bases outside the gene matches. This chain's CDR3 is CASSQDRQGGTDTQYF. Here the CDR3 DNA reads TGCGCCAGCAGCCAAGATCGCCAGGGGGGCACAGATACGCAGTATTTT.

The chain couples TRBV21-1 to TRBJ1-2. TRBV21-1 counts as a pseudogene. This CDR3 contains 15 residues. The CDR3 spells CASSRRVRWDYGYTF. The CDR3 DNA reads as TGTGCCAGCAGCCGCCGGGTCCGGTGGGACTATGGCTACACCTTC.

The V call is TRBV30, the J call TRBJ2-7; 12 bases fit TRBD2. V lost 8 bases, J lost 4 bases, and 3 bases stayed unmatched. There are 12 residues in the CDR3. Germline V gives CDR1 GTSNPN, CDR2 SVGIG (reference sequence). CDR3 nucleotides: TGTGCCGGACTAGCGGGACAGTACGAGCAGTACTTC. As protein: CAGLAGQYEQYF.

The chain combines TRBV19 with TRBJ1-3; D uncertain. The V gene's germline CDR1 is LNHDA and CDR2 SQIVND (reference sequence). Trimming took off 5 bases at V and 0 bases at J, with 11 bases between the two ends. The CDR3 is 15 amino acids. CDR3 amino acids: CASSLRAGSGNTIYF. The DNA of the CDR3 is TGTGCCAGTAGTCTGAGGGCAGGCTCTGGAAACACCATATATTTT.

The chain links TRBV7-9 to TRBJ2-7; the match to TRBD1 covers 8 bases. Germline trimming cut 5 bases from V and 1 base from J; bases unmatched to any gene: 1. The CDR3 runs to 13 residues. CDR1 SEHNR and CDR2 FQNEAQ come from the germline V gene (reference sequence). The CDR3 region has the DNA TGTGCCAGCAGCCGGACAGGGTCCTACGAGCAGTACGTC. Its translation: CASSRTGSYEQYV.

The chain combines TRBV6-5 with TRBJ1-3; 7 nucleotides align to TRBD1. Germline CDR1 and CDR2: MNHEY and SVGAGI. The CDR3 covers 15 residues. J was trimmed by 4 bases and V by 1 base; bases with no gene match: 4. Here the CDR3 reads CASSYLGQQGNTIYF. In DNA, the CDR3 is TGTGCCAGCAGTTACTTGGGACAGCAAGGAAACACCATATATTTT.

The J gene is TRBJ1-1, the V gene TRBV5-4, with 8 bases aligning to TRBD1. CDR3 length: 15 residues. Germline CDR1 is SGHNT and CDR2 is YYREEE (reference sequence). The V segment lost 3 bases and the J segment 1 base; nucleotides outside the gene matches: 5. The CDR3 here is CASSWLDRENTEAFF. Here the CDR3 DNA reads TGTGCCAGCAGCTGGTTGGACAGGGAGAACACTGAAGCTTTCTTT.

The V gene is TRBV18, the J gene TRBJ2-1; TRBD2 might be the D (6 bases). The V end lost 2 bases, the J end lost 5 bases, and 16 bases lay between the germline ends. The CDR3 length is 16 residues. The V gene's germline CDR1 is KGHSH and CDR2 LQKENI. As DNA, the CDR3 is TGTGCCAGCTCACCATCATACCGGGGGAGAGACAATGAGCAGTTCTTC. Its translation: CASSPSYRGRDNEQFF. Full variable domain (missing parts from reference TRBV18 and TRBJ2-1): NAGVMQNPRHLVRRRGQEARLRCSPMKGHSHVYWYRQLPEEGLKFMVYLQKENIIDESGMPKERFSAEFPKEGPSILRIQQVVRGDSAAYFCASSPSYRGRDNEQFFGPGTRLTVL.

The rearrangement uses TRBV27 and TRBJ2-5, with 8 positions matching TRBD1. There are 14 residues in the CDR3. Unmatched junction bases numbered 6, after V lost 4 bases and J lost 5 bases. Germline CDR1 MNHEY, CDR2 SMNVEV (reference sequence). The CDR3, as DNA: TGTGCCAGCAGTTATGTACAGGGGGAGGAGACCCAGTACTTC. Protein sequence: CASSYVQGEETQYF.

The chain is built from TRBV27 and TRBJ2-1; TRBD1 matches 10 bases. In germline, CDR1 is MNHEY, CDR2 SMNVEV (reference sequence). The CDR3 sequence is 14 residues long. After removal of 5 bases from V and 7 bases from J, the junction contained 5 bases not matched to a gene. As DNA, the CDR3 is TGTGCCAGCAGTCATCCGGGACAGGGGAATGAGCAGTTCTTC. It codes for CASSHPGQGNEQFF.

This clone occurred once. J is TRBJ2-3 and V is TRBV5-1; 11 bases match TRBD2. Germline loops: CDR1 SGHRS, CDR2 YFSETQ. CDR3 length equals 16 residues. The ends lost 1 base at V and 3 bases at J; junction bases unmatched: 4. DNA for the CDR3: TGCGCCAGCAGCTTGACTAGCGGGAGAGGGACAGATACGCAGTATTTT. Protein: CASSLTSGRGTDTQYF. Variable domain in full (rest from reference TRBV5-1 and TRBJ2-3): KAGVTQTPRYLIKTRGQQVTLSCSPISGHRSVSWYQQTPGQGLQFLFEYFSETQRNKGNFPGRFSGRQFSNSRSEMNVSTLELGDSALYLCASSLTSGRGTDTQYFGPGTRLTVL.

The rearrangement joins TRBV7-2 to TRBJ2-2; 10 bases are a match to TRBD2. Germline-derived CDR1 and CDR2 are SGHTA and FQGNSA. This CDR3 region has 17 residues. The V segment lost 5 bases and the J segment 0 bases; nucleotides outside the gene matches: 6. The CDR3 nucleotides are TGTGCCAGCAGCACACGAACTAGCGGGGCGAACACCGGGGAGCTGTTTTTT. It specifies CASSTRTSGANTGELFF.

The chain has TRBV6-1 and TRBJ2-7; weak D call: TRBD2 (5 bases). V was cut by 5 bases and J by 0 bases, with 8 bases left in between. CDR3 size: 13 residues. Germline V CDR1 and CDR2: MNHNS, SASEGT. CDR3 sequence: CASSPGNSYEQYF. The CDR3 DNA is TGTGCCAGCAGTCCGGGAAACTCCTACGAGCAGTACTTC.

The chain has TRBV9 and TRBJ1-1; D uncertain. Germline V gives CDR1 SGDLS, CDR2 YYNGEE. V lost 0 bases to trimming and J lost 0 bases, with 6 bases between them. There are 14 residues in the CDR3. CDR3 residues: CASSVASMNTEAFF. CDR3 nucleotides: TGTGCCAGCAGCGTAGCCAGTATGAACACTGAAGCTTTCTTT.

This clone was observed a few times. CDR3 in DNA: TGTGCCAGCAGCTTGGACAGGGGAGACACGCAGTATTTT. Its translation: CASSLDRGDTQYF. The chain is built from TRBV5-8 and TRBJ2-3; 7 bases match TRBD1. In germline, CDR1 is SGHTS, CDR2 YDEGEE. The CDR3 totals 13 residues. Trimming took 0 bases from V and 9 from J; bases not matched to a gene: 4.

V gene TRBV7-8 combines with J gene TRBJ2-1, with 10 bases aligning to TRBD1. The trim removed 4 bases at V and 0 bases at J, leaving 12 bases unmatched. This CDR3 comprises 19 residues. CDR1 SGHVS and CDR2 FQNEAQ come from the germline V gene. CDR3 sequence (DNA): TGTGCCAGCAGCTCCCATAGCTGGGGACAGGGGAGCTCCTACAATGAGCAGTTCTTC. Residues: CASSSHSWGQGSSYNEQFF.

The CDR3 sequence is CASSVDPGLTDTQYF. The CDR3 region has the DNA TGTGCCAGCAGCGTAGACCCGGGACTAACAGATACGCAGTATTTT. The chain couples TRBV9 to TRBJ2-3; 7 nucleotides match TRBD2. The CDR3 has 15 residues. With V trimmed by 0 bases and J by 3 bases, 4 bases remained unmatched. Germline V CDR1 and CDR2: SGDLS, YYNGEE. Full variable domain (rest looked up from reference TRBV9 and TRBJ2-3): DSGVTQTPKHLITATGQRVTLRCSPRSGDLSVYWYQQSLDQGLQFLIQYYNGEERAKGNILERFSAQQFPDLHSELNLSSLELGDSALYFCASSVDPGLTDTQYFGPGTRLTVL.

This chain connects TRBV5-5 to TRBJ1-5, with D possibly being TRBD1 (5 bases). The CDR3 runs 13 residues. The germline gives CDR1 SGHKS, CDR2 YYEKEE (reference sequence). Trimming left V 1 base short and J 7 bases short, with 9 bases between. CDR3 sequence reads: CASSLRRGQPQHF. The CDR3 nucleotides read TGTGCCAGCAGCTTGAGAAGGGGACAGCCCCAGCATTTT.

The chain uses TRBV6-5 and TRBJ1-2; TRBD1 agrees at 9 bases. The CDR3 has 14 amino acids. The V gene's germline CDR1 is MNHEY and CDR2 SVGAGI. V lost 2 bases to trimming and J lost 5 bases; unmatched junction nucleotides: 3. CDR3 amino acids: CASSYGDREYGYTF. The CDR3 DNA sequence: TGTGCCAGCAGTTACGGGGACAGGGAATATGGCTACACCTTC.

This clone was recorded a few times. This rearrangement joins TRBV28 to TRBJ2-4; 9 bases agree with TRBD1. CDR3 size: 18 residues. Germline V CDR1 and CDR2: MDHEN, SYDVKM. The junction had 12 bases not matched to a gene; V was cut back by 6 bases and J by 0 bases. In DNA, the CDR3 is TGTGCCAGCAGGCCGACGATGGACAGGGGCTTAGCCAAAAACATTCAGTACTTC. It is translated as CASRPTMDRGLAKNIQYF.

This clone showed up just a few times. The chain combines TRBV7-2 with TRBJ2-3; a possible D gene is TRBD1 (6 bases). Germline loops: CDR1 SGHTA, CDR2 FQGNSA. This CDR3 has 14 residues. Trimming removed 4 bases from V and 3 bases from J, with 11 bases in between. The CDR3 region has the DNA TGTGCCAGCAGCTCCCACAGGGAAACAGATACGCAGTATTTT. Encoded protein: CASSSHRETDTQYF.

J is TRBJ2-5 and V is TRBV9, with 8 nucleotides matching TRBD2. Germline assignment: CDR1 SGDLS and CDR2 YYNGEE. This CDR3 is built from 15 residues. Trimming cost V 4 bases and J 6 bases; bases outside gene matches: 11. The CDR3 coding sequence is TGTGCCAGCAGCCCCCTCGGGGGGGGGACAAAGACCCAGTACTTC. Its protein product is CASSPLGGGTKTQYF.

The chain links TRBV5-1 to TRBJ1-4, with a weak D call TRBD1 (6 bases). V lost 6 bases, J lost 0 bases, and 15 bases lay in between. Per germline, CDR1 SGHRS and CDR2 YFSETQ. There are 16 residues in the CDR3. CDR3 amino acids: CASKRGRQATNEKLFF. The CDR3 DNA reads as TGCGCCAGCAAAAGGGGCCGACAGGCAACTAATGAAAAACTGTTTTTT.

The CDR3 sequence is CASSEQAGWTEAFF. CDR3 nucleotides: TGTGCCAGCAGTGAACAAGCAGGGTGGACTGAAGCTTTCTTT. V gene TRBV25-1 combines with J gene TRBJ1-1; maybe TRBD1 (5 bases). Germline assignment: CDR1 MGHDK and CDR2 SYGVNS. V was cut by 2 bases and J by 5 bases, with 12 bases left in between. CDR3 length: 14 amino acids.

J is TRBJ2-3 and V is TRBV15; weak D call: TRBD2 (6 bases). The V end was cut by 8 bases, the J end by 1 base, with 16 bases between. The CDR3 is 15 amino acids. Germline loops: CDR1 LNHNV, CDR2 YYDKDF (reference sequence). CDR3 bases: TGTGCCACCCAAGACCGGGGGATTCGCACAGATACGCAGTATTTT. Translated: CATQDRGIRTDTQYF.

The V gene is TRBV7-9, the J gene TRBJ2-7, with a possible D match to TRBD2 (6 bases). The CDR3 consists of 13 residues. The V end lost 5 bases, the J end lost 4 bases, and 12 bases lay between the germline ends. Germline V CDR1 and CDR2: SEHNR, FQNEAQ (reference sequence). The CDR3, as DNA: TGTGCCAGCAGCAATTGGAGGGGTTACGAGCAGTACTTC. Its translation is CASSNWRGYEQYF.